This is a list of T cell receptor beta chains from one sample in a study of cytomegalovirus exposure and HLA in healthy donors. The table came from immunoSEQ multiplex PCR; TCRdb's copy has only in-frame clones and leaves some out. The sample carries 150,000 to 200,000 clones, around 79% recorded once. Sequenced input: PBMCs. Receptors originate from a male donor in good health and CMV-seropositive. Both conserved end residues are part of each CDR3. A D gene is named only where the DNA matches it firmly. Only some rows state a clone size, as once, few, many or a class for expanded clones.

clone size | D gene | J gene | V gene | CDR3 DNA | CDR3 protein
few | - | TRBJ1-3 | TRBV11-2 | TGTGCCAGCCAGGCGAGGGATCAAAACACCATATATTTT | CASQARDQNTIYF
once | TRBD2 | TRBJ2-5 | TRBV18 | TGTGCCAGCTCACTGGGACTAGCGGGAGAAGAGACCCAGTACTTC | CASSLGLAGEETQYF
- | - | TRBJ2-3 | TRBV5-1 | TGCGCCAGCAGCCCGGGTCGGGTGTGGTGGAATACGCAGTATTTT | CASSPGRVWWNTQYF
few | - | TRBJ2-7 | TRBV19 | TGTGCCAGTTCCGTGGAGGGCAGGGCTGGTAACGAGCAGTACTTC | CASSVEGRAGNEQYF
- | TRBD1 | TRBJ1-2 | TRBV2 | TGTGCCAGCAGTGAAAGTACAGGGGGCCGGTCTAACTATGGCTACACCTTC | CASSESTGGRSNYGYTF
- | - | TRBJ2-4 | TRBV4-3 | TGCGCCAGCAGCCAACCTGAGGGGACTCAGAACATTCAGTACTTC | CASSQPEGTQNIQYF
- | - | TRBJ1-3 | TRBV19 | TGTGCCAGTAGTATCAACGGTGGAAACACCATATATTTT | CASSINGGNTIYF
- | - | TRBJ1-6 | TRBV19 | TGTGCCAGTAGTATTGGTCAGGTCAATTCACCCCTCCACTTT | CASSIGQVNSPLHF
- | TRBD1 | TRBJ2-7 | TRBV30 | TGTGCCTGGAGTGTCACAGGGGGCTACGAGCAGTACTTC | CAWSVTGGYEQYF
- | - | TRBJ2-3 | TRBV4-3 | TGCGCCAGCAGCCAAGCCCAGACAGGTCTCACAGATACGCAGTATTTT | CASSQAQTGLTDTQYF
once | TRBD2 | TRBJ2-2 | TRBV9 | TGTGCCAGCAGCGGGACTAGCGGATATACCGGGGAGCTGTTTTTT | CASSGTSGYTGELFF
- | TRBD2 | TRBJ2-5 | TRBV2 | TGTGCCATCGGGACTAGCGGGAGTGCGGAGACCCAGTACTTC | CAIGTSGSAETQYF
- | - | TRBJ2-3 | TRBV7-3 | TGTGCCAGCAGCCTTGGGTGGGGGGGGCAGTCAGATACGCAGTATTTT | CASSLGWGGQSDTQYF
few | TRBD1 | TRBJ2-7 | TRBV6-5 | TGTGCCAGCAGTTACTCCCCCTGGACAGGGAACCACGAGCAGTACTTC | CASSYSPWTGNHEQYF
- | - | TRBJ2-1 | TRBV27 | TGTGCCAGCAGGGGGGGGGCTGGAAATTCCTACAATGAGCAGTTCTTC | CASRGGAGNSYNEQFF
- | TRBD1 | TRBJ2-4 | TRBV4-1 | TGCGCCAGCAGCCAAGTGGGGACAGCCCTTCAGTACTTC | CASSQVGTALQYF
once | TRBD1 | TRBJ1-2 | TRBV5-4 | TGTGCCAGCAGGTTCACAGGGGGACGAGAGGGTGGCTACACCTTC | CASRFTGGREGGYTF
- | TRBD2 | TRBJ2-5 | TRBV9 | TGTGCCAGCAGCCGGACTCCGGGAGGCCCAACCTACGGGCAGTACTTC | CASSRTPGGPTYGQYF
once | - | TRBJ2-1 | TRBV29-1 | TGCAGCGTTGAGAGGGCCTTGACGGGCAATGAGCAGTTCTTC | CSVERALTGNEQFF
- | - | TRBJ1-3 | TRBV11-2 | TGTGCCAGCAGGGGGGGGGATGGGGCCTCTGGAAACACCATATATTTT | CASRGGDGASGNTIYF
few | TRBD1 | TRBJ2-3 | TRBV19 | TGTGCCAGTAGGCCGACAGGGAAGGGCACAGATACGCAGTATTTT | CASRPTGKGTDTQYF
once | - | TRBJ2-7 | TRBV4-1 | TGCGCCAGCAGCCCCTCCCACGCGGCGGGTTCCTACGAGCAGTACTTC | CASSPSHAAGSYEQYF
- | - | TRBJ1-5 | TRBV30 | TGTGCCTGGAGTGTGGCCGATCGCAATCAGCCCCAGCATTTT | CAWSVADRNQPQHF
once | TRBD2 | TRBJ2-1 | TRBV18 | TGTGCCAGCTCACTACTAGCGGGAGATTATAATGAGCAGTTCTTC | CASSLLAGDYNEQFF
- | - | TRBJ1-1 | TRBV7-9 | TGTGCCAGCAGTCGTACCCAGGTGAACACTGAAGCTTTCTTT | CASSRTQVNTEAFF
- | TRBD1 | TRBJ2-7 | TRBV15 | TGTGCCACCAGCGGAACCACAGGGGACGAGCAGTACTTC | CATSGTTGDEQYF
- | - | TRBJ1-4 | TRBV27 | TGTGCCAGCAGTTCGGGAGGGGGGGGCGAAAAACTGTTTTTT | CASSSGGGGEKLFF
- | - | TRBJ1-1 | TRBV5-1 | TGCGCCAGCAGCTTGTTGACAAACACTGAAGCTTTCTTT | CASSLLTNTEAFF